This T cell receptor beta chain was observed in a study of identical twins. Germline V lookup: CDR1 SGHDT, CDR2 YYEEEE. Trimming removed 4 bases from V and 2 bases from J, with 10 bases in between. The CDR3 is 15 residues long. MiXCR, applied by TCRdb to the 5' RACE reads, yields one record per CDR3 protein. The sample shows under 250,000 distinct CDR3 sequences, more than 6.5% of them seen only once. This clonotype was observed many times. Antigen unknown. Study results and limitations: Cord blood's abundant beta clonotypes had fewer insertions, unlike memory repertoires. There was more out-of-frame TCR alpha sharing in monozygotic twins than models estimated. The conclusions drew on cross-sectional statistical analysis instead of tracking the same donors.

This sample also belongs to another study, concerning yellow fever vaccine responses in identical twins.

The rearrangement uses TRBV5-6 and TRBJ2-6, with D unresolved. The TCR was taken from a woman aged 18-30 years in good health. Material: memory (CD45RO+) T cells sorted from blood. Here the CDR3 reads CASSIPRTGANVLTF. The CDR3 DNA reads TGTGCCAGCAGCATACCGCGGACTGGGGCCAACGTCCTGACTTTC.